This is a list of T cell receptor beta chains from one sample in a study of blood T cell repertoires in COVID-19. Libraries were prepared by immunoSEQ multiplex PCR; TCRdb keeps only in-frame clonotypes and omits some of them. The sample holds over 110,000 clones, about 90% seen once. The sample comprised PBMCs or T cells enriched from blood (not recorded which). These receptors were obtained from a man aged 55 to 70 who had recovered from COVID-19. CDR3s include the opening cysteine and the closing phenylalanine or tryptophan.

J gene | V gene | CDR3 protein
TRBJ1-3 | TRBV19 | CASSITGTPSGNTIYF
TRBJ2-1 | TRBV7-3 | CASSLTSGSRDEQFF
TRBJ1-2 | TRBV4-2 | CASSQGTAYGYTF
TRBJ1-2 | TRBV5-1 | CASSLGESRDYGYTF
TRBJ1-5 | TRBV5-1 | CASSLDGEFQPQHF
TRBJ1-6 | TRBV11-1 | CASSLEGTENSPLHF
TRBJ1-1 | TRBV18 | CASSPPGATEAFF
TRBJ1-6 | TRBV7-9 | CASSKTTGRSSYNSPLHF
TRBJ2-7 | TRBV27 | CASSLSPPGLAAYEQYF
TRBJ2-5 | TRBV21-1 | CASSKAPGEETQYF
TRBJ1-4 | TRBV24-1 | CATSDPTGSGEKLFF
TRBJ2-3 | TRBV7-2 | CASSLGQGAITQYF
TRBJ2-3 | TRBV28 | CASSLQQGADTQYF
TRBJ2-4 | TRBV29-1 | CSVAPTNGNIQYF
TRBJ2-2 | TRBV14 | CASSQEVRGELFF
TRBJ1-6 | TRBV18 | CASSPSTGESPLHF
TRBJ2-1 | TRBV27 | CASSLKREGFYNEQFF
TRBJ1-1 | TRBV6-2/TRBV6-3 | CASSYSRRGGGAFF
TRBJ2-7 | TRBV10-1 | CASSVTRLSYEQYF
TRBJ1-1 | TRBV11-3 | CASSQGWNTEAFF
TRBJ1-3 | TRBV7-9 | CASSLGTRGAGNTIYF
TRBJ1-4 | TRBV2 | CASKGTGVEKLFF
TRBJ1-1 | TRBV25-1 | CASSPKAVNKEAFF
TRBJ2-1 | TRBV3-1/TRBV3-2 | CASSHLAGGNNEQFF
TRBJ2-1 | TRBV24-1 | CATSLAGVNEQFF
TRBJ2-7 | TRBV5-4 | CASSSGALAGGTYEQYF
TRBJ2-2 | TRBV6-5 | CASTNTGELFF
TRBJ1-4 | TRBV5-1 | CASSSGQVINEKLFF
TRBJ2-1 | TRBV6-5 | CASNLRGLEQFF
TRBJ2-7 | TRBV9 | CASSPRRGGSEQYF
TRBJ2-1 | TRBV9 | CASSVGVNEQFF
TRBJ2-7 | TRBV20-1 | CSATGEQYF
TRBJ1-3 | TRBV6-5 | CASSYSWGGSGNTIYF
TRBJ2-5 | TRBV7-9 | CASSYNGLGRSEKKETQYF
TRBJ1-1 | TRBV6-5 | CASRHLEVSEAFF
TRBJ2-3 | TRBV27 | CASSLSPRSTYTQYF
TRBJ1-5 | TRBV7-3 | CASSLAGGNQPQHF
TRBJ2-3 | TRBV7-9 | CASSLRDPDTQYF
TRBJ2-7 | TRBV11-2 | CASSLITRPGGKYEQYF
TRBJ1-5 | TRBV7-2 | CASSLQFDQPQHF
TRBJ2-7 | TRBV2 | CASSGLRGGEQYF
TRBJ1-2 | TRBV23-1 | CAPGGKEYGYTF
TRBJ2-6 | TRBV5-1 | CASSTGTANSGANVLTF
TRBJ2-7 | TRBV7-9 | CASSSPAGPMYEQYF
TRBJ2-7 | TRBV28 | CASSPTGTTYEQYF
TRBJ1-4 | TRBV5-1 | CASREGPMNEKLFF
TRBJ1-6 | TRBV11-3 | CASSLERDSPLHF
TRBJ2-5 | TRBV5-5 | CASSFLPDGETQYF
TRBJ1-6 | TRBV5-5 | CASSLGLAPLHF
TRBJ2-5 | TRBV4-1 | CASSRIAGGVETQYF
TRBJ2-3 | TRBV6-6 | CASRTGAKDTQYF
TRBJ1-1 | TRBV29-1 | CSVQTGETEAFF
TRBJ2-2 | TRBV19 | CASQTFWGQGYTGELFF
TRBJ2-1 | TRBV5-1 | CASSPFRTSGGTFGSYNEQFF
TRBJ2-3 | TRBV18 | CASSPLVAGVGTDTQYF